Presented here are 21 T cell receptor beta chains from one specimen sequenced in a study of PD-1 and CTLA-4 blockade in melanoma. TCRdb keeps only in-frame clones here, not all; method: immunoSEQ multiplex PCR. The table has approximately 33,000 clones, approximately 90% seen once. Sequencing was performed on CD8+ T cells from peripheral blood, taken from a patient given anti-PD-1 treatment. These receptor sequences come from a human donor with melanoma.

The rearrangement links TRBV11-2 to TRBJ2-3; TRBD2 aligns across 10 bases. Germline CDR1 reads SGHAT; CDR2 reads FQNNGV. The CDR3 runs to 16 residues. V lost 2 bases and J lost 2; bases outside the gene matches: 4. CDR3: CASSLLAGVVTDTQYF. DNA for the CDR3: TGTGCCAGCAGCTTACTAGCGGGAGTGGTCACAGATACGCAGTATTTT.

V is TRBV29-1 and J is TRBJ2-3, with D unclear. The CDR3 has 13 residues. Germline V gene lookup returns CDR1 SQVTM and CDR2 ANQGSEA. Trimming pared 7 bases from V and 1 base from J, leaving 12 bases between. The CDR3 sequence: CSGRISGTDTQYF. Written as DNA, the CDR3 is TGCAGCGGTAGAATCTCCGGCACAGATACGCAGTATTTT.

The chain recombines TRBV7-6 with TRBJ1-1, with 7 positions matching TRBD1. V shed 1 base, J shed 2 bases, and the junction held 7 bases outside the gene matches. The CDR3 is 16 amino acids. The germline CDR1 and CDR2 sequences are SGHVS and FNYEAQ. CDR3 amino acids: CASSLEGDSLNTEAFF. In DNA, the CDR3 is TGTGCCAGCAGCTTAGAGGGGGACAGTTTAAACACTGAAGCTTTCTTT.

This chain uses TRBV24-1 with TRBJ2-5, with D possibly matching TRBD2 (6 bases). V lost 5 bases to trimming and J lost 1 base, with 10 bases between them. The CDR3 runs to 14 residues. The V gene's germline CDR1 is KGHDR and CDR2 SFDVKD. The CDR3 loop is CATSVGGSQETQYF. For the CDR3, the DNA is TGTGCCACCAGTGTAGGAGGGAGCCAAGAGACCCAGTACTTC.

CDR3 DNA: TGTGCCAGCAGCTTTAAGGGAGGAGCTGAAGCTTTCTTT. It codes for CASSFKGGAEAFF. V and J are TRBV5-4 and TRBJ1-1, with unresolved D. This CDR3 comprises 13 residues. The germline V gene encodes CDR1 SGHNT and CDR2 YYREEE (reference sequence). The V end was cut by 2 bases, the J end by 6 bases, with 11 bases between.

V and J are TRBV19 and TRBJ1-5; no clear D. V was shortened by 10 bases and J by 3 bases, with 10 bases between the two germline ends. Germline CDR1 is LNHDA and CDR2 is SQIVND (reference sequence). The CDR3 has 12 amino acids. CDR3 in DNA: TGTGCCACCTGGTACCCCAATCAGCCCCAGCATTTT. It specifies CATWYPNQPQHF. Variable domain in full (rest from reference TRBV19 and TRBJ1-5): DGGITQSPKYLFRKEGQNVTLSCEQNLNHDAMYWYRQDPGQGLRLIYYSQIVNDFQKGDIAEGYSVSREKKESFPLTVTSAQKNPTAFYLCATWYPNQPQHFGDGTRLSIL.

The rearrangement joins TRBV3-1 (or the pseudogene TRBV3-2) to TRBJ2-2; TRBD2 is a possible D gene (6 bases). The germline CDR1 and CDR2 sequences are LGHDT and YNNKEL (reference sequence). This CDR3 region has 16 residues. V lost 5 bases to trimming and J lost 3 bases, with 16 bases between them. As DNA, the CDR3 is TGTGCCAGCAGCACTTTGGCGGGGAAGGACACCGGGGAGCTGTTTTTT. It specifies CASSTLAGKDTGELFF.

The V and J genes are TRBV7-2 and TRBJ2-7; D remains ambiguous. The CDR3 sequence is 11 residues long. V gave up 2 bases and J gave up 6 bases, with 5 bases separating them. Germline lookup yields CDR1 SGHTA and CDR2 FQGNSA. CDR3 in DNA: TGTGCCAGCAGCTTAAGGCGCGAGCAGTACTTC. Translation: CASSLRREQYF.

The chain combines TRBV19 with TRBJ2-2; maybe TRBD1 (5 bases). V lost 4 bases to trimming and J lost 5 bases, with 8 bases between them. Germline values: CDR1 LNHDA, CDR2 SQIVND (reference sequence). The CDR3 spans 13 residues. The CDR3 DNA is TGTGCCAGTAGTAGGGGCCTAACCGGGGAGCTGTTTTTT. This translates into CASSRGLTGELFF.

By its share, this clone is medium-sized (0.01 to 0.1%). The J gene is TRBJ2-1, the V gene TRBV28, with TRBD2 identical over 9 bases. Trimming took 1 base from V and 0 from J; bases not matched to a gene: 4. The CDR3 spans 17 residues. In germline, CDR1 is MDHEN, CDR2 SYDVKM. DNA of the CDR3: TGTGCCAGCAGTTTATCGACTAGCGGAAGCTCCTACAATGAGCAGTTCTTC. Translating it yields CASSLSTSGSSYNEQFF.

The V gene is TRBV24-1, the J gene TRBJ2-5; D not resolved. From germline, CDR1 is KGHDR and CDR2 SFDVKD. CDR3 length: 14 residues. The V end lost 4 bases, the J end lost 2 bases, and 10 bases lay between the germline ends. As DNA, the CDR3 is TGTGCCACCAGTGAACGCCTAGGGCAAGAGACCCAGTACTTC. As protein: CATSERLGQETQYF.

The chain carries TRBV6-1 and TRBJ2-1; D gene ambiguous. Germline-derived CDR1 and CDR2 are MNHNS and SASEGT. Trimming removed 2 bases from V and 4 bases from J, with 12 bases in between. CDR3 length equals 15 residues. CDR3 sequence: CASSENPDPYNEQFF. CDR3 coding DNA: TGTGCCAGCAGTGAAAACCCCGACCCTTACAATGAGCAGTTCTTC.

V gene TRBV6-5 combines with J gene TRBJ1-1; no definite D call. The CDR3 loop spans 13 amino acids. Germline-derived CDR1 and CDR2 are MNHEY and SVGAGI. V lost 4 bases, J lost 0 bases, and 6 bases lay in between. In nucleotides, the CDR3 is TGTGCCAGCAGTTCCCTTTTGAACACTGAAGCTTTCTTT. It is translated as CASSSLLNTEAFF.

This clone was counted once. The CDR3 coding sequence is TGTGCCAGCAGAGAACAGGGAGTCGTAAACACTGAAGCTTTCTTT. Residues: CASREQGVVNTEAFF. The gene calls are TRBV6-4 and TRBJ1-1; TRBD1 might be the D (6 bases). The germline V and J ends were trimmed by 6 bases and 2 bases, with 16 bases remaining between them. The CDR3 consists of 15 residues. Per the germline V gene, CDR1 is MRHNA and CDR2 is SNTAGT.

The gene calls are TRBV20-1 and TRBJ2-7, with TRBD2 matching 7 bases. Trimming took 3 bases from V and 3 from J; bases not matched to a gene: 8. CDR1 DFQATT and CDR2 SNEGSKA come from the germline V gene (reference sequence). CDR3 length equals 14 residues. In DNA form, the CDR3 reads TGCAGTGCTAGTCTCACTAGCGAAGACTACGAGCAGTACTTC. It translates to CSASLTSEDYEQYF.

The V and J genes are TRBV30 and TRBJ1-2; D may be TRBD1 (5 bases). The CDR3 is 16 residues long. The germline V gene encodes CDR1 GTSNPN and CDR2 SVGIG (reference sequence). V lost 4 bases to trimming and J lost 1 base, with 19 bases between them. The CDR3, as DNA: TGTGCCTGGATATCCCTGGCAGGGCTCGTTAACTATGGCTACACCTTC. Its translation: CAWISLAGLVNYGYTF.

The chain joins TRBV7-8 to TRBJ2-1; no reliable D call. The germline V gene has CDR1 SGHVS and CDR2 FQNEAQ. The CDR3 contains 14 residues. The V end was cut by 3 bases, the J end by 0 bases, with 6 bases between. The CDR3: CASSLRNSYNEQFF. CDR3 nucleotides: TGTGCCAGCAGCTTGCGGAACTCCTACAATGAGCAGTTCTTC. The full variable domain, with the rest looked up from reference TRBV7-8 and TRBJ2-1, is GAGVSQSPRYKVAKRGQDVALRCDPISGHVSLFWYQQALGQGPEFLTYFQNEAQLDKSGLPSDRFFAERPEGSVSTLKIQRTQQEDSAVYLCASSLRNSYNEQFFGPGTRLTVL.

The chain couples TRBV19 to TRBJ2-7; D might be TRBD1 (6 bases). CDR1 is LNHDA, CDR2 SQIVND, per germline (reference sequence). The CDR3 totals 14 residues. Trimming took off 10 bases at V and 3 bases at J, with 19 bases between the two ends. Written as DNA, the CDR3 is TGTGCCACCTCGGACAGTAACTCTATCTACGAGCAGTACTTC. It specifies CATSDSNSIYEQYF.

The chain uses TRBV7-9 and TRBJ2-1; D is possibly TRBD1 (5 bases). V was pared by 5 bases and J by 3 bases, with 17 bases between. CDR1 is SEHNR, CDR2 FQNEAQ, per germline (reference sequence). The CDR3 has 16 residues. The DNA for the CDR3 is TGTGCCAGCAGCCAACTTGGGTGGGGCAGCTACAATGAGCAGTTCTTC. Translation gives CASSQLGWGSYNEQFF.

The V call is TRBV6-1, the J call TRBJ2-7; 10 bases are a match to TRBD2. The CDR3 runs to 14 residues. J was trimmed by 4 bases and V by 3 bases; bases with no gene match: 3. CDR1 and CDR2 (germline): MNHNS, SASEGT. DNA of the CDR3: TGTGCCAGCAGTGAGACTAGCGGGCTTTACGAGCAGTACTTC. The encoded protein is CASSETSGLYEQYF.

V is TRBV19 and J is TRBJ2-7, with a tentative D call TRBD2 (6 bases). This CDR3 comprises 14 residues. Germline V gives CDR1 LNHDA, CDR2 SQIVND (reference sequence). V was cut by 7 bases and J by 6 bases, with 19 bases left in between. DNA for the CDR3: TGTGCCAGTAACCTCGGGGGAACGCGCGGCGAGCAGTACTTC. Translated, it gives CASNLGGTRGEQYF.